The TCR beta chain described here comes from a study of shared clonotypes between healthy human individuals. Overall study findings and caveats: About 5% of naive CD4 clonotypes were shared across four donors.

CD45RO negativity and positive selection for CCR7 defined naive CD8 cells, a population that excluded terminally differentiated effector memory CD45RA+ cells. Healthy adults negative for HIV, lacking recent acute infections or vaccinations, served as donors. To note about this clone: Its target is not known.

Methods used by the authors: Junction-only immunoSEQ sequences carried no quality scores, so filtering differed. Only in-frame clones appear in the TCRdb table, and some are missing; sequencing was by immunoSEQ multiplex PCR. V, J and clone size reflect that table, while D and trimming were determined from the DNA. The sample lists 1.5 million to 2.5 million clones; about 95% were seen once. The CDR3 has 16 residues. J gave up 0 bases and V 6 bases, and 11 bases lay outside the gene matches. In germline, CDR1 is MNHNY, CDR2 SVGAGI (reference sequence). This rearrangement joins TRBV6-6 to TRBJ2-7; 7 bases line up with TRBD2. This clonotype was obtained from a man aged 18 to 30 in good health. The sample comprised naive CD8+ T cells sorted from blood. Here the CDR3 DNA reads TGTGCCAGCAGAGCTCCGGGCGGGAGTATCTCCTACGAGCAGTACTTC. It codes for CASRAPGGSISYEQYF.